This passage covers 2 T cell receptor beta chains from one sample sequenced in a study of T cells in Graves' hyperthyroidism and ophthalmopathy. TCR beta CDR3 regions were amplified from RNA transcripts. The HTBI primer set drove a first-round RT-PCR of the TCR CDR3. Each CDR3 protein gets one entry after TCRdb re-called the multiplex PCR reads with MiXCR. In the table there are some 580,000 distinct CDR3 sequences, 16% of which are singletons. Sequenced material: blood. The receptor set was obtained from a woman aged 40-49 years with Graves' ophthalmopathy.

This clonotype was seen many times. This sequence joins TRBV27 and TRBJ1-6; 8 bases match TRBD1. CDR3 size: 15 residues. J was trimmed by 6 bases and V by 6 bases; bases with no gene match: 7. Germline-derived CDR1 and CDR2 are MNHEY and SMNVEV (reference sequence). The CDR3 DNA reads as TGTGCCAGCAGCTATTACAGGGGGATTAATTCACCCCTCCACTTT. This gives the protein CASSYYRGINSPLHF.

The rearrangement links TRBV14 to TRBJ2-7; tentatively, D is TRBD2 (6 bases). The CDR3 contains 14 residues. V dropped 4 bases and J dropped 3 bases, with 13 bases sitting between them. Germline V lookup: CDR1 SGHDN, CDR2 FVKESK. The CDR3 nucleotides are TGTGCCAGCAGCCTTATGGGGGGAGTCTACGAGCAGTACTTC. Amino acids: CASSLMGGVYEQYF.